This entry describes one TCR beta chain. Its matching antigen is unknown. Sorting yielded triplicates of 300,000 cells for each CD8+ T cell subset. The TRB libraries of cDNA were built by UMI-labeled 5' RACE. For each CDR3 protein, TCRdb gives one entry from its re-call of the 5' RACE reads, without DNA. The sample is made up of some 50,000 distinct CDR3 sequences, and the top ten hold about 1.6% of it. This sample is drawn from a study of CXCR3-negative and CXCR3-positive naive CD8 T cells. The CDR3 runs 17 residues. CDR1 is SGHRS and CDR2 is YFSETQ in the germline V gene. Study results and caveats: Relative to CXCR3-negative naive cells, CXCR3-positive naive cells had more hydrophobic TRB CDR3s.

This TCR came from a human donor in good health. Some clones in this sample may be carry-over from other donors' samples. The material sequenced was naive CXCR3- CD8+ T cells from blood. As for subset: CD45RO-CCR7+CD27+CD95- naive CD8+ T cells lacking CXCR3 (TNR3-). The chain uses TRBV5-1 and TRBJ2-3; TCRdb designates TRBD1, a call that cannot be tested without DNA. CDR3 region: CASSLDLGWTAVYTQYF.